This T cell receptor (beta chain) was found in a study of regulatory T cells in long-lasting Graves disease. Sequencing libraries for TCR beta were prepared with iRepertoire HTBI primers and Arm-PCR of CDR3 regions. TCRdb re-called the multiplex PCR reads through MiXCR, storing one row per CDR3 protein. The top ten hold approximately 20% of the sample, which has approximately 250,000 distinct CDR3 sequences, around 16% seen once. Time point given: newly diagnosed GD, antithyroid drugs for less than 3 months. With RNA extracted from PBMCs as input, the TCR library was made. The CDR3 covers 15 residues. Trimming cost V 5 bases and J 9 bases; bases outside gene matches: 10. In its sample, this clonotype was seen many times.

The source is a female donor with Graves disease. The sequences come from peripheral blood mononuclear cells (PBMCs), collected at new diagnosis, from a patient treated with antithyroid drugs. The rearrangement links TRBV12-3 or TRBV12-4 to TRBJ2-1, with TRBD2 matching over 10 bases. CDR3 residues: CASSQAGGPSGEQFF. The CDR3 DNA reads as TGTGCCAGCAGTCAAGCGGGAGGGCCGTCCGGTGAGCAGTTCTTC.